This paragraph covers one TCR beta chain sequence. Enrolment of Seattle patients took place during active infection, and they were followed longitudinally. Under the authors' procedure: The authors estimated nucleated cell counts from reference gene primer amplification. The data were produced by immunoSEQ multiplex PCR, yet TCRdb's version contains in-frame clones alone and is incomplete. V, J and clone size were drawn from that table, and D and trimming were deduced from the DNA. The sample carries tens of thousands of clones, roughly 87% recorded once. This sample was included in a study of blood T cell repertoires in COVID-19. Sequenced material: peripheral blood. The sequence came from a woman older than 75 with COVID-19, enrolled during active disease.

The CDR3 here is CASSPRTF. CDR3 nucleotide sequence: TGTGCCAGCAGCCCTCGGACCTTC. The chain is built from TRBV6-7 and TRBJ1-2; D is undetermined. TRBV6-7 is an open reading frame, and its role is uncertain. Trimming cost V 6 bases and J 14 bases, with 7 bases left between them. The CDR3 contains 8 residues.